The clone carrying this T cell receptor beta chain was seen once. Antigen specificity is unknown. Unstimulated Tregs (CD4+CD25+CD127-) and CD4+CD25- non-Tregs were sorted from PBMCs. Assay used: immunoSEQ multiplex PCR; TCRdb lists only in-frame clones, some missing. The table lists 95,000 to 120,000 clones, nearly 90% of them singletons. The entry originates in a study of Tregs in tolerant kidney transplant recipients. Regarding the study as a whole: Validation in larger populations is needed because few patients were studied.

Trimming cost V 2 bases and J 9 bases, with 17 bases left between them. This CDR3 is built from 15 residues. The germline CDR1 and CDR2 sequences are SGHNT and YENEEA. The sample was CD4+ T cells from blood, taken before the transplant. The rearrangement links TRBV11-3 to TRBJ2-1; tentative D call: TRBD2 (6 bases). The receptor was isolated from a human donor who received a combined kidney and bone marrow transplant. The CDR3 spells CASSLSQVGGGEQFF. CDR3 nucleotide sequence: TGTGCCAGCAGCTTAAGTCAGGTGGGGGGTGGTGAGCAGTTCTTC.